The present T cell receptor (beta chain) was sequenced within a study of T cell responses to AZD1222 COVID-19 vaccine. The wider study: Second-dose recipients at about 4 or about 12 weeks were treated as one pooled group.

Libraries were prepared by immunoSEQ multiplex PCR; TCRdb keeps only in-frame clonotypes and omits some of them. The data show roughly 96,000 clones, roughly nine tenths seen once. Concerning this clone: Its antigen is not identified.

Points from the study as a whole: AZD1222 recipients seropositive at baseline numbered only 5 to 7. The donors showed a predominance of white British ancestry and of females, with possible underestimation of clonal diversity.

Germline V gene sequence: CDR1 LNHDA, CDR2 SQIVND (reference sequence). CDR3 length: 13 residues. V was trimmed by 3 bases and J by 6 bases, leaving 9 bases between them. The rearrangement uses TRBV19 and TRBJ2-1, with D perhaps assigned TRBD1 or TRBD2 (5 bases each). Material: peripheral blood, obtained on day 0 of AZD1222 vaccination. The clonotype comes from an adult in good health. The CDR3 DNA sequence: TGTGCCAGTAGTATCCCTGGGGGCAATGAGCAGTTCTTC. Protein product: CASSIPGGNEQFF.